This paragraph covers one TCR beta chain sequence. Cells designated naive CD8 were CD45RO-negative and were positively selected for CCR7, with terminally differentiated effector memory CD45RA+ cells excluded. The data are from a study of shared clonotypes between healthy human individuals. Germline lookup yields CDR1 KGHSH and CDR2 LQKENI. V was pared by 3 bases and J by 3 bases, with 18 bases between. The CDR3 spans 16 residues. Repertoires were generated with immunoSEQ multiplex PCR, while TCRdb's copy carries only in-frame clones and drops some. The repertoire holds hundreds of thousands of clones, with about 98% as singletons.

Sequenced: naive CD8+ T cells sorted from blood. The TCR sequence derives from a man aged 25 to 40 in good health. The chain carries TRBV18 and TRBJ2-7; possibly TRBD1 for D (5 bases). The CDR3 DNA reads TGTGCCAGCTCACCCGGCGACAGTAGTTCCGTCTACGAGCAGTACTTC. It is translated as CASSPGDSSSVYEQYF. The full variable domain, in which reference TRBV18 and TRBJ2-7 provide the parts outside the CDR3, is NAGVMQNPRHLVRRRGQEARLRCSPMKGHSHVYWYRQLPEEGLKFMVYLQKENIIDESGMPKERFSAEFPKEGPSILRIQQVVRGDSAAYFCASSPGDSSSVYEQYFGPGTRLTVT.